The rows below give T cell receptor beta chains drawn from one sample of a study of blood T cell repertoires in COVID-19. Produced via immunoSEQ multiplex PCR; TCRdb's table is partial and in-frame only. The table includes tens of thousands of clones, about 85% detected once. The sample was peripheral blood. Receptor source: a human donor in a cohort sampled during active COVID-19. Both conserved end residues are part of each CDR3. D genes are given only for firm matches. Size is omitted from some rows. Given values are once, few, many or a class for expanded clones.

TRBD1	TRBV28	NA	TRBJ1-1	CASSGGQGGTEAFF	TGTGCCAGCAGTGGGGGACAGGGGGGCACTGAAGCTTTCTTT
TRBD2	TRBV18	few	TRBJ2-1	CASSERLANNEQFF	TGTGCCAGCTCCGAACGACTAGCTAACAATGAGCAGTTCTTC
TRBD1	TRBV5-1	NA	TRBJ2-3	CASSVTGDTDTQYF	TGCGCCAGCAGCGTTACAGGGGACACAGATACGCAGTATTTT
NA	TRBV20-1	few	TRBJ1-5	CSASSRPNQPQHF	TGCAGTGCTAGTAGCAGGCCAAATCAGCCCCAGCATTTT
NA	TRBV27	NA	TRBJ2-3	CASSLKGITDTQYF	TGTGCCAGCAGTTTAAAGGGGATAACAGATACGCAGTATTTT
NA	TRBV19	once	TRBJ2-5	CASSGGLGGGETQYF	TGTGCCAGTAGTGGTGGACTAGGGGGGGGAGAGACCCAGTACTTC
TRBD1	TRBV28	NA	TRBJ2-5	CASSLTGAIPHF	TGTGCCAGCAGTTTGACAGGGGCTATCCCACACTTC
TRBD2	TRBV24-1	NA	TRBJ2-1	CATSAGGSAAFNEQFF	TGTGCCACCAGTGCGGGCGGGAGCGCGGCCTTCAATGAGCAGTTCTTC
NA	TRBV7-2	NA	TRBJ1-2	CASSTGQGSGYTF	TGTGCCAGCAGCACAGGCCAGGGTTCCGGCTACACCTTC
TRBD1	TRBV7-6	once	TRBJ2-3	CASSLRDRGYRDTQYF	TGTGCCAGCAGCTTACGGGACAGGGGGTATAGAGATACGCAGTATTTT
NA	TRBV12-3/TRBV12-4	NA	TRBJ2-1	CASYSGDNEQFF	TGTGCCAGTTACTCGGGAGACAATGAGCAGTTCTTC
NA	TRBV2	NA	TRBJ1-6	CASSTQRDSPLHF	TGTGCCAGCAGTACACAGAGGGACTCGCCCCTCCACTTT
TRBD2	TRBV7-2	NA	TRBJ2-1	CASSLASGSLYNEQFF	TGTGCCAGCAGCTTAGCGAGCGGGAGCTTATACAATGAGCAGTTCTTC
NA	TRBV5-1	NA	TRBJ2-2	CASSQPGLRGELFF	TGCGCCAGCAGCCAGCCGGGACTGCGCGGGGAGCTGTTTTTT
TRBD2	TRBV7-3	NA	TRBJ2-1	CASSPIASGNYNEQFF	TGTGCCAGCAGCCCCATCGCTAGCGGAAATTACAATGAGCAGTTCTTC
TRBD2	TRBV18	NA	TRBJ2-5	CASSPPPVAGETQYF	TGTGCCAGCTCACCCCCACCCGTAGCGGGAGAGACCCAGTACTTC
NA	TRBV25-1	NA	TRBJ1-4	CASSGIGQSEKLFF	TGTGCCAGCAGCGGGATAGGGCAGTCAGAAAAACTGTTTTTT
NA	TRBV4-3	NA	TRBJ2-7	CASSQDRIAREQYF	TGCGCCAGCAGCCAAGATCGGATAGCGCGAGAGCAGTACTTC
NA	TRBV6-6	NA	TRBJ1-5	CASSSVQGMVQPQHF	TGTGCCAGCAGTTCGGTTCAGGGAATGGTTCAGCCCCAGCATTTT
NA	TRBV9	few	TRBJ2-1	CASSLAAEYNEQFF	TGTGCCAGCAGCTTGGCCGCGGAATACAATGAGCAGTTCTTC
TRBD1	TRBV19	few	TRBJ2-7	CASSRQGIYEQYF	TGTGCCAGCTCTCGACAGGGGATCTACGAGCAGTACTTC
TRBD1	TRBV5-1	NA	TRBJ2-2	CASSLATGQGYAGELFF	TGCGCCAGCAGCTTGGCCACGGGACAGGGGTATGCCGGGGAGCTGTTTTTT
TRBD2	TRBV6-2/TRBV6-3	NA	TRBJ2-1	CASSSPGTSGSDEQFF	TGTGCCAGCAGTAGTCCCGGGACTAGCGGGAGTGATGAGCAGTTCTTC
NA	TRBV6-5	NA	TRBJ2-5	CASSYSSVRVEETQYF	TGTGCCAGCAGTTACTCTAGCGTACGGGTGGAGGAGACCCAGTACTTC
TRBD1	TRBV9	few	TRBJ1-2	CASSVGDSNYGYTF	TGTGCCAGCAGCGTCGGGGACAGTAACTATGGCTACACCTTC
NA	TRBV4-2	NA	TRBJ1-2	CASSQDTGLAGGLYGYTF	TGTGCCAGCAGCCAAGATACGGGGCTAGCGGGAGGCCTGTATGGCTACACCTTC
NA	TRBV5-1	NA	TRBJ2-3	CASSPLQGPSTDTQYF	TGCGCCAGCAGCCCATTACAGGGACCTAGCACAGATACGCAGTATTTT
TRBD2	TRBV2	NA	TRBJ2-1	CASSGASGYNEQFF	TGTGCCAGCAGTGGGGCTAGCGGCTACAATGAGCAGTTCTTC
NA	TRBV20-1	NA	TRBJ1-1	CSARWETEAFF	TGCAGTGCTAGATGGGAGACTGAAGCTTTCTTT
NA	TRBV18	NA	TRBJ1-2	CASSPTHTPGDYGYTF	TGTGCCAGCTCACCTACGCACACCCCGGGGGACTATGGCTACACCTTC
NA	TRBV7-7	NA	TRBJ2-7	CASSRGLGSYEQYF	TGTGCTAGCAGTAGGGGACTCGGCAGCTACGAGCAGTACTTC
TRBD2	TRBV5-4	once	TRBJ2-3	CASSPSGASTDTQYF	TGTGCCAGCAGCCCTAGCGGGGCGAGCACAGATACGCAGTATTTT
NA	TRBV18	NA	TRBJ1-6	CASSESPAGNSPLHF	TGTGCCAGCTCCGAGAGTCCCGCCGGTAATTCACCCCTCCACTTT
NA	TRBV29-1	NA	TRBJ2-3	CSVGGPTDTQYF	TGCAGCGTTGGGGGCCCCACAGATACGCAGTATTTT
TRBD2	TRBV19	once	TRBJ2-5	CASSNQLAGGQETQYF	TGTGCCAGTAGTAACCAACTAGCGGGAGGGCAAGAGACCCAGTACTTC
NA	TRBV25-1	once	TRBJ2-1	CASSPQIGELNEQFF	TGTGCCAGCAGTCCGCAGATAGGAGAGCTCAATGAGCAGTTCTTC
NA	TRBV18	once	TRBJ2-7	CASSPPDSAYEQYF	TGTGCCAGCTCACCCCCGGACAGCGCCTACGAGCAGTACTTC
NA	TRBV25-1	medium-sized	TRBJ2-7	CASSSPSREQYF	TGTGCCAGCAGTTCCCCCTCCCGGGAGCAGTACTTC
TRBD2	TRBV2	NA	TRBJ2-7	CASGGLAEGITYEQYF	TGTGCCAGCGGGGGACTAGCGGAGGGGATAACCTACGAGCAGTACTTC
TRBD2	TRBV11-3	NA	TRBJ2-1	CASSLREAYNEQFF	TGTGCCAGCAGCTTACGGGAGGCCTACAATGAGCAGTTCTTC